The 15 T cell receptor beta chains below come from one sample, sequenced in a study of blood T cell repertoires in COVID-19 (dated by TCRdb to the early 2020s). The library came from the immunoSEQ multiplex PCR assay. The clones in this table, taken by TCRdb from immuneACCESS, are in-frame only. Not every clone is retained; where verified, under half of the shortfall comes from an unresolved V gene, and the cause of the rest is unknown. The sample table records 350,000 to 450,000 clones; more than 70% of these occur just once. The top ten clonotypes cover 1.4% to 1.5% of the sample. The source material was PBMCs or T cells enriched from blood (not recorded which). The receptor source for this set is a woman aged 18 to 35 who had been exposed to COVID-19.

The V call is TRBV5-6, the J call TRBJ2-2, with 8 nucleotides matching TRBD1. The CDR3 sequence is 16 residues long. After removal of 4 bases from V and 6 bases from J, the junction contained 11 bases not matched to a gene. Germline assignment: CDR1 SGHDT and CDR2 YYEEEE. The CDR3 DNA follows: TGTGCCAGCAGCGGCCGGGTTGGGACAGGTTCCGGGGAGCTGTTTTTT. It encodes CASSGRVGTGSGELFF.

This sequence joins TRBV3-1 (or the pseudogene TRBV3-2) and TRBJ2-5, with D perhaps matching TRBD1 (6 bases). The CDR3 covers 14 residues. CDR1 is LGHDT and CDR2 is YNNKEL in the germline V gene (reference sequence). Trimming shortened V by 5 bases and J by 1 base, and 11 bases separated the two germline ends. CDR3 in DNA: TGTGCCAGCAGCTCCGGACAGATCCAAGAGACCCAGTACTTC. Encoded protein: CASSSGQIQETQYF.

The genes are TRBV19 and TRBJ1-6, with TRBD1 as a possible D gene (6 bases). V gave up 7 bases and J gave up 7 bases, with 14 bases separating them. There are 14 residues in the CDR3. CDR1 is LNHDA, CDR2 SQIVND, per germline (reference sequence). The CDR3 DNA follows: TGTGCCAGTAAAGTCAGGGGTCAGAATTCACCCCTCCACTTT. It yields the protein CASKVRGQNSPLHF.

This sequence joins TRBV28 and TRBJ1-4; D perhaps matches TRBD1 (6 bases). This CDR3 has 15 residues. Germline assignment: CDR1 MDHEN and CDR2 SYDVKM. The V gene lost 4 bases and the J gene lost 0 bases, with 9 bases spanning the gap. The CDR3 sequence: CASSSSGATNEKLFF. CDR3 bases: TGTGCCAGCAGTTCTTCAGGGGCAACTAATGAAAAACTGTTTTTT.

V usage is TRBV7-9 and J usage is TRBJ2-5; 7 bases agree with TRBD1. Losses at the gene ends were 5 bases for V and 4 bases for J; bases not matched to a gene: 13. The CDR3 covers 16 residues. Germline CDR1 and CDR2: SEHNR and FQNEAQ (reference sequence). Here the CDR3 reads CASSHTLTGTVETQYF. The DNA of the CDR3 is TGTGCCAGCAGCCATACCCTAACAGGGACAGTAGAGACCCAGTACTTC. Variable domain in full (rest from reference TRBV7-9 and TRBJ2-5): DTGVSQNPRHKITKRGQNVTFRCDPISEHNRLYWYRQTLGQGPEFLTYFQNEAQLEKSRLLSDRFSAERPKGSFSTLEIQRTEQGDSAMYLCASSHTLTGTVETQYFGPGTRLLVL.

DNA of the CDR3: TGTGCCAGCAGTTATCAGGGTTTGGGCAATCAGCCCCAGCATTTT. The encoded protein is CASSYQGLGNQPQHF. The chain joins TRBV2 to TRBJ1-5; tentatively, D is TRBD1 (5 bases). CDR3 length equals 15 residues. Trimming cost V 5 bases and J 2 bases, with 13 bases left between them. From germline, CDR1 is SNHLY and CDR2 FYNNEI.

The chain joins TRBV6-6 to TRBJ2-7; D is possibly TRBD1 (6 bases). CDR3 length: 15 residues. The germline gives CDR1 MNHNY, CDR2 SVGAGI (reference sequence). V was trimmed by 5 bases and J by 7 bases, leaving 21 bases between them. The CDR3 sequence: CASSTPRQGIQEQYF. The CDR3 DNA reads TGTGCCAGCAGTACCCCGAGGCAGGGGATTCAAGAGCAGTACTTC.

Notes on this clone: Germline and junction disagree at one end, which may indicate a read error. The J gene is TRBJ2-7, the V gene TRBV7-2, with 10 bases lining up with TRBD2. The CDR3 extends over 16 amino acids. Germline V gene sequence: CDR1 SGHTA, CDR2 FQGNSA. Written as DNA, the CDR3 is TGTGCCAGCAACTTAGTACTAGCGGGGCCCTTTATGGGGCAGTACTTC. Translated, it gives CASNLVLAGPFMGQYF. Full variable domain (rest looked up from reference TRBV7-2 and TRBJ2-7): GAGVSQSPSNKVTEKGKDVELRCDPISGHTALYWYRQSLGQGLEFLIYFQGNSAPDKSGLPSDRFSAERTGGSVSTLTIQRTQQEDSAVYLCASNLVLAGPFMGQYFGPGTRLTVT.

The chain links TRBV4-1 to TRBJ2-1; 9 bases align to TRBD2. Germline CDR1 is MGHRA and CDR2 is YSYEKL. J was trimmed by 11 bases and V by 0 bases; bases with no gene match: 8. The CDR3 loop spans 15 amino acids. The CDR3 loop reads CASSQEGAGGPQQFF. DNA of the CDR3: TGCGCCAGCAGCCAAGAGGGGGCGGGAGGGCCCCAGCAGTTCTTC.

The CDR3 loop is CSVEVSYEQYF. In DNA, the CDR3 is TGCAGTGTGGAGGTCTCCTACGAGCAGTACTTC. V is TRBV20-1 and J is TRBJ2-7; maybe TRBD2 (5 bases). The CDR3 extends over 11 amino acids. Trimming removed 7 bases at V and 0 bases at J, with 7 bases between. CDR1 DFQATT and CDR2 SNEGSKA come from the germline V gene (reference sequence).

The chain recombines TRBV7-2 with TRBJ1-2, with 9 positions matching TRBD1. V lost 5 bases, J lost 0 bases, and 7 bases stayed unmatched. The CDR3 is made up of 16 amino acids. Germline CDR1 is SGHTA and CDR2 is FQGNSA. The CDR3 DNA is TGTGCCAGCAGCCGGGCCGGGACAGGGACTAACTATGGCTACACCTTC. As protein: CASSRAGTGTNYGYTF.

V and J are TRBV4-1 and TRBJ1-1; maybe TRBD1 (5 bases). V lost 4 bases and J lost 4, with 13 bases in between. The CDR3 runs 14 residues. Per germline, CDR1 MGHRA and CDR2 YSYEKL. The CDR3 loop reads CASSRREGSTEAFF. The CDR3 DNA follows: TGCGCCAGCAGCCGTCGGGAGGGGTCCACTGAAGCTTTCTTT.

This chain links TRBV11-3 with TRBJ1-2, with 8 bases that match TRBD1. J lost 4 bases, V lost 5 bases, and 12 bases had no gene match. This CDR3 region has 16 residues. The germline gives CDR1 SGHNT, CDR2 YENEEA. CDR3 residues: CASSTQPGQVAYGYTF. Here the CDR3 DNA reads TGTGCCAGCAGCACTCAGCCGGGACAGGTTGCCTATGGCTACACCTTC.

The CDR3 sequence: CASSPPSGGVYNEQFF. The CDR3 nucleotides read TGTGCCAGCTCACCACCATCCGGAGGGGTATACAATGAGCAGTTCTTC. This chain uses TRBV18 with TRBJ2-1; D is perhaps TRBD2 (6 bases). CDR1 and CDR2 (germline): KGHSH, LQKENI. The V gene lost 0 bases and the J gene lost 4 bases, with 13 bases spanning the gap. The CDR3 runs 16 residues.

In its sample, this clone was seen a few times. This chain uses TRBV28 with TRBJ1-3; D remains unclear. There are 16 residues in the CDR3. Germline V gene lookup returns CDR1 MDHEN and CDR2 SYDVKM. V lost 4 bases to trimming and J lost 0 bases, with 13 bases between them. The CDR3 region has the DNA TGTGCCAGCAGTTCCCCCTTACAGTACTCTGGAAACACCATATATTTT. This encodes CASSSPLQYSGNTIYF.